This TCR beta chain came from a study of OX40 agonist ivuxolimab in advanced cancers. This table comes from immunoSEQ multiplex PCR, and its TCRdb copy is limited to in-frame clones, with some not included. Of 100,000 to 130,000 clones listed, approximately 90% are singletons. In germline, CDR1 is SGDLS, CDR2 YYNGEE. V shed 4 bases and J 8 bases; nucleotides not matched to a gene: 12. The CDR3 extends over 15 amino acids. The receptor was derived from an adult with an advanced solid tumor such as melanoma, head and neck, liver or kidney cancer. The V and J genes are TRBV9 and TRBJ1-2, with 9 bases aligning to TRBD1. Sequencing was performed on CD4+ or CD8+ T cells sorted from blood, taken in a trial of the OX40 agonist ivuxolimab. The CDR3 region is CASSFTGGAGKGYTF. The CDR3 DNA sequence: TGTGCCAGCAGCTTTACAGGGGGCGCGGGTAAAGGCTACACCTTC.